The clone carrying this T cell receptor (beta chain) was picked up many times. Its cognate antigen is unknown. These data originate in a study of T cells after yellow fever vaccination. UMIs and a universal primer site were added when TCR cDNA was made by 5'RACE template switching. Each CDR3 protein gets one entry after TCRdb re-called the 5' RACE reads with MiXCR. The repertoire consists of 300,000 to 350,000 distinct CDR3 sequences, with approximately 3.9% occurring once and the leading ten covering approximately 24%. Study conclusions and caveats: Some clonotypes, a small share, were shared between CD4 and CD8 compartments. Post-booster repertoires contained most primary-vaccination clones again (96% CD4, 88% CD8). Although the secondary response was weaker, it peaked faster, at day 5 versus 15.

Germline assignment: CDR1 SGHRS and CDR2 YFSETQ. Trimming pared 6 bases from V and 2 bases from J, leaving 17 bases between. The CDR3 spans 15 residues. This clonotype was sampled from a man between 18 and 29 years old who received the YFV17D yellow fever vaccine. This sequence joins TRBV5-1 and TRBJ1-1; weak D call: TRBD1 (6 bases). Sample: PBMCs, taken 5 days after the yellow fever booster vaccination. CDR3 bases: TGCGCCAGCACGTTCTCCGGGACAACTAACACTGAAGCTTTCTTT. Amino acids: CASTFSGTTNTEAFF.